This T cell receptor beta chain was identified during a study of molecular identifiers for immune sequencing clone quantification (dated by TCRdb to the late 2010s). For the study in its entirety: For a replicate experiment, the RNA from either 20,000 or 100,000 naive CD8 T cells was divided into five aliquots, and four of those aliquots went on to sequencing. This methods study benchmarked molecular-identifier clustering-based TCR repertoire sequencing (MIDCIRS) and TCR RNA copy counting, using CD8 T cells to do so. The research as a whole found: Even against a background of 750,000 to 1,000,000 naive CD8 T cells, spiked-in Jurkat TCR RNA amounting to a single cell's worth was reported to be detectable. When barcode sub-clustering was left out, chimeric consensus sequences inflated TCR diversity, with chimeras reaching as high as 47%. In CMV-specific effector cells, clones with more than 20 RNA copies accounted for over 97% of molecules, whereas in naive cells such clones accounted for under 1%. Modeling indicated about three TCR RNA copies recovered per cell, compared with around 10 by digital PCR, which implies a capture efficiency of 25% to 35%. The sizes of highly expanded clones could end up underestimated when identical TCR molecules share a barcode. The naive libraries included spiked-in Jurkat TCR RNA (roughly 9 copies' worth), and this RNA is not part of the donor repertoire.

A word on this clonotype: Its antigen specificity is not known. No qualities accompany the bases; no much larger clone lies one base away.

Libraries of naive CD8 T cells were built from anywhere between about 20,000 and 1,000,000 sorted cells, with 10%, 30% or 50% of the purified RNA used. Naive CD8 T cells were FACS-sorted as CD8+CD4-CCR7+CD45RA+ on a BD FACSAria II into RLT Plus buffer. Around 10 TCR copies' worth of Jurkat RNA were spiked into roughly 17,000-1,100,000 naive CD8 T cell samples to test detection sensitivity. CD8 T cells were enriched with RosetteSep CD8+ T Cell Enrichment Cocktail and Ficoll-Paque, followed by ACK red cell lysis. The protocol used for the library was PCR. Sequencing was carried out with an Illumina HiSeq 4000. Bulk TCR libraries were prepared as previously described, using TCR primers listed in Table S5. The Qiagen AllPrep DNA/RNA kit was used to purify total RNA. Reads from multiple sequencing runs of the same library were pooled before analysis. Concerning the study's data processing: Reads were retained only if their TCR constant sequence matched exactly, and those retained reads were trimmed to 150 nt and grouped according to their 12-nt molecular barcodes. Reads inside each barcode group were sub-clustered using a 15% Levenshtein threshold, and a quality-weighted consensus sequence was constructed for each RNA molecule. Non-functional sequences were removed, as were lower-count sequences one edit away from another. On the basis of fitting two negative binomial distributions, barcode sub-clusters with fewer than 20% of the maximum read count were discarded. TCRdb passed the public sequencing reads through fastp at Q25 and MiXCR, retaining productive beta sequences. Entries that share a CDR3 protein sequence are merged under the most common genes and DNA. Clone size and V and J calls follow TCRdb, not the original study. This sample comprises just under 650,000 distinct CDR3 sequences, nearly 20% of them detected only once. The top ten constitute about 0.9% of the sample.

CDR1 and CDR2 were assigned from the germline V gene as SGHVS and FQNEAQ. Taken from cysteine to phenylalanine, the CDR3 has 15 residues. Solely the CDR3 DNA is kept, with 45 bases framed from the first base. V is shortened by 7 bases, J by 5 bases, and the region joining them spans 20 bases. This clonotype was sampled from a human donor in good health. Some libraries in this study had Jurkat cell RNA spiked in. The sequenced material came from naive CD8+ T cells from blood, with Jurkat cell RNA spiked in. The cell subset or site label here, explained by the study, means: FACS-sorted CD8+CD4-CCR7+CD45RA+ naive T cells. The sequence links TRBV7-8 to TRBJ2-5, with a tentative D gene TRBD2 over 6 matching bases. The CDR3 sequence is CASTPFQAAGETQYF. The sequenced DNA is TGTGCCAGCACCCCTTTTCAGGCGGCGGGGGAGACCCAGTACTTC. Reference TRBV7-8 and TRBJ2-5 genes cover what lies past the CDR3, so the full variable domain is GAGVSQSPRYKVAKRGQDVALRCDPISGHVSLFWYQQALGQGPEFLTYFQNEAQLDKSGLPSDRFFAERPEGSVSTLKIQRTQQEDSAVYLCASTPFQAAGETQYFGPGTRLLVL.